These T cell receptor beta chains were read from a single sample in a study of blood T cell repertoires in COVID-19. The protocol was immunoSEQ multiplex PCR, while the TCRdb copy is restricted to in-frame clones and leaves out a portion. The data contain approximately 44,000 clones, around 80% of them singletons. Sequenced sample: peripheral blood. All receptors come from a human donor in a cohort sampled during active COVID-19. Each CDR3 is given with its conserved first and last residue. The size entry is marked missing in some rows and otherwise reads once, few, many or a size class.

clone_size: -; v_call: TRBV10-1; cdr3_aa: CASRKSPPVDRAKVRMNTEAFF
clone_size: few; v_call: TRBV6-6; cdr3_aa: CASRVGENTEAFF
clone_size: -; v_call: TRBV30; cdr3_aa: CAWSPERDFYGYTF
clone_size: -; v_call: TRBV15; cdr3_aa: CATSHRGLLGGNTGELFF
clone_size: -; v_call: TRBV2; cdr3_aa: CASREQGADYGYTF
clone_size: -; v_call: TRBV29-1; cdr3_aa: CSVVGRKDRAVEQFF
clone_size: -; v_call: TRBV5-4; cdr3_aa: CASSRSGSNQPQHF
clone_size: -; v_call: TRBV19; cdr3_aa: CASSITVANPLANYGYTF
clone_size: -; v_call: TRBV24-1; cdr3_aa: CATSDWGTAGSGGYTF
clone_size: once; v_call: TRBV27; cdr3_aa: CASSFLAGARREQYF
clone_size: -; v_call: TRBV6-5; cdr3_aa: CAIARDRYEQYF
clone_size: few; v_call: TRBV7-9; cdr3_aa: CASSQGQGLLSNTEAFF
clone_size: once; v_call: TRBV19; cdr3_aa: CASSPLLAGATDTQYF
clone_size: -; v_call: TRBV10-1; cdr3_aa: CASTGGQGETYEQYF
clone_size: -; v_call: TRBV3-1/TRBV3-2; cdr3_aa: CASNQQAGGPYEQYF
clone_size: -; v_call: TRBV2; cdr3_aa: CASSERGQYTDTQYF
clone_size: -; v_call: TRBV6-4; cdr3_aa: CASSLGLDADEQFF
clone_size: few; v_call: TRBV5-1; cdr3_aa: CASSLSRGSYNSPLHF
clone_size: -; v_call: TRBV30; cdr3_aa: CAWSVSFSSGNTIYF
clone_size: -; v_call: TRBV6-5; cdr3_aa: CASTGGEDTQYF
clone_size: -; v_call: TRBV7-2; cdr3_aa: CASSSRDRTHGYTF
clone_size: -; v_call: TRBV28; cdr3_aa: CASSLTGVNYGYTF
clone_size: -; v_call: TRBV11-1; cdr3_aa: CASSLAGLAGDTDTQYF
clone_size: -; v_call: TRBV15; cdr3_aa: CATSVRLGELFF
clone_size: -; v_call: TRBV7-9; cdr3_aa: CASSFVGLATDTQYF
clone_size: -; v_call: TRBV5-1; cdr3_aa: CASSLNRDRGSPLHF
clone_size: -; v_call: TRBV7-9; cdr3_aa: CASSPGTGIYEQYF